Sequencing of this TCR beta chain was carried out in a study of shared clonotypes between healthy human individuals. This was a deep-level run. Only in-frame clones appear in the TCRdb table, and some are missing; sequencing was by immunoSEQ multiplex PCR. The sample has fewer than 400,000 clones, around two thirds seen once; the top ten hold about 9.4%. CD45RA-negative memory and CD45RA+ naive subsets were split from the CD4+ cells. With 4 bases removed from V and 2 bases from J, the gap between germline ends came to 20 bases. Per germline, CDR1 SGHDT and CDR2 YYEEEE. The CDR3 length is 17 residues. Sequencing was performed on memory CD4+ T cells sorted from blood. Noted subset: CD45RA-negative fraction. The V gene is TRBV5-6, the J gene TRBJ2-3, with D perhaps TRBD1 (6 bases). The sequence was obtained from a man aged 30 to 45 in good health. The CDR3 loop reads CASSPVRDTVFTDTQYF. The CDR3 DNA sequence: TGTGCCAGCAGCCCGGTCCGGGACACCGTTTTCACAGATACGCAGTATTTT.